The TCR beta chain described here comes from a study of cytomegalovirus exposure and HLA in healthy donors. Germline lookup yields CDR1 SGDLS and CDR2 YYNGEE. CDR3 length: 14 residues. V dropped 3 bases and J dropped 5; count of bases not matched to a gene: 5. Donors had nominal health at sampling but likely had unrecorded immune exposures. It was with 60 Vbeta and 13 Jbeta primers that the PCR ran. The repertoire was sequenced with immunoSEQ multiplex PCR; TCRdb's copy has only in-frame clones and lacks some. The sample's table shows 130,000 or so clones. The rearrangement links TRBV9 to TRBJ2-5, with 9 bases identical to TRBD1. The sequence came from a woman between 18 and 29 years old in good health and CMV-seronegative. Sequenced: PBMCs. CDR3 loop: CASSAGQGTETQYF. CDR3 bases: TGTGCCAGCAGCGCGGGACAGGGTACTGAGACCCAGTACTTC.